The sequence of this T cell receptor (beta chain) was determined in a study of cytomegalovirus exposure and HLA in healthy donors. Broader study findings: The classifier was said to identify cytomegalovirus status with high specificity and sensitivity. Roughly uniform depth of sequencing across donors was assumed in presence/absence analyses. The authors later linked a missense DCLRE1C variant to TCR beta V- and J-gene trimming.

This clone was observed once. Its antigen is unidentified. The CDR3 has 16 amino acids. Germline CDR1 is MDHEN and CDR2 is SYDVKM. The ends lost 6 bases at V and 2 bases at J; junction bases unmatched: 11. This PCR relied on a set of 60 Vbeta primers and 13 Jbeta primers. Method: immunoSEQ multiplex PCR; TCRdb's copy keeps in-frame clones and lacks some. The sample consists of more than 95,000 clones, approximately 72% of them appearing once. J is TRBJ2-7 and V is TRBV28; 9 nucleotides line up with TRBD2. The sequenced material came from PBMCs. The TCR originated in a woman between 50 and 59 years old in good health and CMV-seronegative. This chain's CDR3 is CASSTAGGTETYEQYF. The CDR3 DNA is TGTGCCAGCAGCACCGCGGGGGGGACAGAAACCTACGAGCAGTACTTC.